This T cell receptor (beta chain) was captured in a study of response to subunit inactivated influenza vaccine. In germline, CDR1 is SGHRS, CDR2 YFSETQ. This CDR3 comprises 14 residues. The V end lost 7 bases, the J end lost 0 bases, and 13 bases lay between the germline ends. TCRdb ran MiXCR on the RT-PCR reads and lists one entry per CDR3 protein. Of roughly 290,000 distinct CDR3 sequences listed, roughly a fifth were seen once; the top ten hold about a tenth. The sequenced sample was PBMCs from blood, obtained less than 22 months after vaccination. The clonotype was recovered from a man between 50 and 75 years old who received an inactivated influenza vaccine. The chain carries TRBV5-1 and TRBJ1-1, with unresolved D. CDR3 protein: CASRLAGLNTEAFF. The CDR3 coding sequence is TGCGCCAGCCGACTGGCAGGCTTGAACACTGAAGCTTTCTTT.